The clone carrying this T cell receptor beta chain was detected only once. Its antigen is undetermined. This entry belongs to a study of T cell responses to AZD1222 COVID-19 vaccine. Study-level findings and limits: In a largely white British group with more females than males, clonal diversity was possibly underestimated. Spike-specific TCR breadth rose after two AZD1222 doses, and depth rose as well.

The table came from immunoSEQ multiplex PCR; TCRdb's copy has only in-frame clones and leaves some out. The sample carries roughly 53,000 clones, around 83% recorded once. Germline V CDR1 and CDR2: LGHDT, YNNKEL (reference sequence). The CDR3 loop spans 13 amino acids. V gave up 4 bases and J gave up 4 bases; unmatched junction bases: 3. This specimen was peripheral blood, taken on day 0 of MenACWY control vaccination. The receptor was isolated from an adult in good health. The rearrangement links TRBV3-1 (or the pseudogene TRBV3-2) to TRBJ1-1, with 7 bases fitting TRBD1. CDR3: CASSPRQGTEAFF. The CDR3 nucleotides are TGTGCCAGCAGCCCTAGACAGGGCACTGAAGCTTTCTTT.